This T cell receptor (beta chain) was captured in a study of blood T cells in healthy people across ages. Study at large: For every two T cells, template switching captured about one barcoded beta molecule. The study's findings and limits: The study lacked donor CMV status, which possibly confounded expanded clonotype changes. Relative to aged donors, long-lived donors carried more naive CD4+ cells and displayed higher diversity.

Primers used in a second PCR of roughly 6 to 11 cycles were a sample-barcoded 5' primer and a J-beta primer mix. One entry per CDR3 protein results from TCRdb running MiXCR on the 5' RACE reads. The sample has about 1.6 million distinct CDR3 sequences, about 31% seen once. On this clonotype: What it recognizes is unknown.

This sequence originates from a woman aged 25 to 39 in good health. Sequencing was done on a sample of blood.

For the CDR3, the DNA is TGTGCCAGCAGCGTAGGACTAGCGGGGGGACCCAGGGATACGCAGTATTTT. It codes for CASSVGLAGGPRDTQYF. The gene calls are TRBV9 and TRBJ2-3; 13 bases line up with TRBD2. Germline CDR1 is SGDLS and CDR2 is YYNGEE. Trimming cost V 0 bases and J 6 bases; bases outside gene matches: 7. The CDR3 totals 17 residues.